This T cell receptor beta chain emerged from a study of blood T cells in healthy people across ages. Across the study: Per two T cells, about one barcoded beta molecule was captured through template switching. Study-level results: Donor CMV status was unknown, possibly confounding expanded clonotype changes. Getting older went along with TCR beta diversity per million T cells dropping roughly linearly.

This clonotype was observed a handful of times. Its antigen is still unknown. Then a second PCR, running roughly 7 to 11 cycles, was carried out with a sample-barcoded 5' primer and a J-beta primer mix. In TCRdb, the 5' RACE reads were re-called with MiXCR into one record per CDR3 protein. The repertoire includes approximately 1,700,000 distinct CDR3 sequences, 39% of them detected once, and 23% sits in the top ten. The people who gave samples were healthy Caucasians from Russia, aged about 6 to 100. CDR3 length: 17 residues. Germline V lookup: CDR1 DFQATT, CDR2 SNEGSKA (reference sequence). The junction had 22 bases not matched to a gene; V was cut back by 5 bases and J by 8 bases.

This rearrangement joins TRBV20-1 to TRBJ1-2, with 8 bases fitting TRBD1. This TCR came from a human donor in good health. Sequences were obtained from blood. DNA of the CDR3: TGCAGTGCTGCTAACCGGGACAGGTTCAAAAAAGAGGGCGGCTACACCTTC. It specifies CSAANRDRFKKEGGYTF.